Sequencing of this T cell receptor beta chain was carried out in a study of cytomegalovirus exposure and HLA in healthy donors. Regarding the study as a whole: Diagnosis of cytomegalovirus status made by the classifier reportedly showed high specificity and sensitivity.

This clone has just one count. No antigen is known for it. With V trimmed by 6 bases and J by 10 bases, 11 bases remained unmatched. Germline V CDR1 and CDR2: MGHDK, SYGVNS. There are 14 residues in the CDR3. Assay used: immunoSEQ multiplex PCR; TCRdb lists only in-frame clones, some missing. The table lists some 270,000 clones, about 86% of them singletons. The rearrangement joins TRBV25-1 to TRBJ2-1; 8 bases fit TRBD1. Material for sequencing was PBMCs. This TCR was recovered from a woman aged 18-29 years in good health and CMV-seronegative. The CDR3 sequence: CASRGRTGSWEQFF. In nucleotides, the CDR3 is TGTGCCAGCAGAGGTAGGACAGGGTCTTGGGAGCAGTTCTTC.